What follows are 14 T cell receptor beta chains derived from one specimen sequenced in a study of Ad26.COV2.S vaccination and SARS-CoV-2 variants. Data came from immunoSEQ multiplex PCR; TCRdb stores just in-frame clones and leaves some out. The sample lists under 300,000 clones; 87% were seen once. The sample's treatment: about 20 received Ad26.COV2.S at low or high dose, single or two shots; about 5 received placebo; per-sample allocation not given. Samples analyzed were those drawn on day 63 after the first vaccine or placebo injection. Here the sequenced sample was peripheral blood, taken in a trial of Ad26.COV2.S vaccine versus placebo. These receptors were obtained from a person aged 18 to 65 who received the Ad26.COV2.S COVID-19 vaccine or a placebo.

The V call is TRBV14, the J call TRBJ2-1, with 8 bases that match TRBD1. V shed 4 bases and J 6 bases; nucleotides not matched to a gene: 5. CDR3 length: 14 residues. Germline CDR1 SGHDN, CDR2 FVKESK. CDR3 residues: CASSLYTGGNEQFF. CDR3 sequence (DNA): TGTGCCAGCAGCCTCTACACAGGGGGCAATGAGCAGTTCTTC.

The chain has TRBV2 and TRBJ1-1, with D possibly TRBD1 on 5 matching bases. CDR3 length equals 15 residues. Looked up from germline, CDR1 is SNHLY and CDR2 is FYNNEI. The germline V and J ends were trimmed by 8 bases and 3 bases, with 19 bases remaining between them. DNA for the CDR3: TGTGCCAGCTTGGGGCAAGAGGGGTATGACACTGAAGCTTTCTTT. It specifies CASLGQEGYDTEAFF.

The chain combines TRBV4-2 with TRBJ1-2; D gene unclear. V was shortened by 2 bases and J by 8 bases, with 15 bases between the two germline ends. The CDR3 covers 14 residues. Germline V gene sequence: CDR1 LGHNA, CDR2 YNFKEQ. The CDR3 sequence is CASSQRPLPGGYTF. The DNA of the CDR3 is TGTGCCAGCAGCCAACGACCGCTTCCCGGGGGCTACACCTTC.

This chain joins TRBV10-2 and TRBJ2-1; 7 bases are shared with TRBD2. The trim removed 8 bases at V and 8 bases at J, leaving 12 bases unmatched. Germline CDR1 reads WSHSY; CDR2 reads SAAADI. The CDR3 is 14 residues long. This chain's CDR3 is CASSWTPGGDEQFF. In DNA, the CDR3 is TGCGCCAGCTCGTGGACCCCGGGGGGTGATGAGCAGTTCTTC.

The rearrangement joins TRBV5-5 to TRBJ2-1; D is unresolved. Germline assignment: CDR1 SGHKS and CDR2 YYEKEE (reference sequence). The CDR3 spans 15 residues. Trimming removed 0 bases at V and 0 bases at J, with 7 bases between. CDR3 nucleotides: TGTGCCAGCAGCTTGGAACCTAGCTCCTACAATGAGCAGTTCTTC. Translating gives CASSLEPSSYNEQFF.

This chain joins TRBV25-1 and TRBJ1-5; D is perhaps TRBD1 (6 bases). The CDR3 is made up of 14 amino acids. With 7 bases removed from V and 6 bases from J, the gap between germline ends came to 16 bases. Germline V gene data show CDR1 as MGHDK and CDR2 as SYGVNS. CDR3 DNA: TGTGCCAGCAAAGGAGAGGGGGAAAGTCAGCCCCAGCATTTT. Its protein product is CASKGEGESQPQHF.

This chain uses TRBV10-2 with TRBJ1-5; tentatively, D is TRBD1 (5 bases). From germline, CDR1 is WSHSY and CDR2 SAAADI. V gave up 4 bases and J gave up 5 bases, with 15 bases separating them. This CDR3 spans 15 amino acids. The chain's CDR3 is CASSGLGRGDQPQHF. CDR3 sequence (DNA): TGCGCCAGCAGTGGTTTGGGAAGGGGAGATCAGCCCCAGCATTTT.

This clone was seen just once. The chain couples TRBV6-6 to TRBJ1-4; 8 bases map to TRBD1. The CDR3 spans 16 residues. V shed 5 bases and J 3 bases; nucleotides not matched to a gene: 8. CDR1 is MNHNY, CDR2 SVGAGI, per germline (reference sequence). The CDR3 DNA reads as TGTGCCAGCAGTCCCGGACAGGGCGAAGCTAATGAAAAACTGTTTTTT. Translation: CASSPGQGEANEKLFF.

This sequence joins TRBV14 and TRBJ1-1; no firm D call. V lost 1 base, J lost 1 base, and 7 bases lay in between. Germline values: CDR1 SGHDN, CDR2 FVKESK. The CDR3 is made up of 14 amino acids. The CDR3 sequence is CASSQVGTNTEAFF. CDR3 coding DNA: TGTGCCAGCAGCCAAGTTGGAACGAACACTGAAGCTTTCTTT.

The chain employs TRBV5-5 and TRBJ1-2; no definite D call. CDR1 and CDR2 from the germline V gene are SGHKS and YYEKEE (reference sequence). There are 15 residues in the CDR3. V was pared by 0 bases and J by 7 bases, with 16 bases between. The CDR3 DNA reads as TGTGCCAGCAGCTTGGGAGCTGGGAATCGGGCTGGCTACACCTTC. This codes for CASSLGAGNRAGYTF.

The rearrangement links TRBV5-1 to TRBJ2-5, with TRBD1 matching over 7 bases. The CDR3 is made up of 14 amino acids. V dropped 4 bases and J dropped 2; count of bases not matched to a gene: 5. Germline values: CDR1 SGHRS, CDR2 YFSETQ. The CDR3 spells CASSVGTAQETQYF. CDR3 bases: TGCGCCAGCAGCGTCGGGACAGCTCAAGAGACCCAGTACTTC.

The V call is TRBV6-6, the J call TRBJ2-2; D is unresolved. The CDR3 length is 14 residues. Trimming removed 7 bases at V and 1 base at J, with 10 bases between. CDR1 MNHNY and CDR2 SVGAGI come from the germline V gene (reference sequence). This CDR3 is CASTQVLNTGELFF. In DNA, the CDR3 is TGTGCCAGCACCCAAGTTCTGAACACCGGGGAGCTGTTTTTT.

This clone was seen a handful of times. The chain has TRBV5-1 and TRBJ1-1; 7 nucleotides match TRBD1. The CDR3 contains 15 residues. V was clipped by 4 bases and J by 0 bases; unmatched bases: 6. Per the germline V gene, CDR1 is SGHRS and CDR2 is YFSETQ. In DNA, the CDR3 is TGCGCCAGCAGCAGGCGACAGGGCGTGAACACTGAAGCTTTCTTT. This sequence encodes CASSRRQGVNTEAFF.

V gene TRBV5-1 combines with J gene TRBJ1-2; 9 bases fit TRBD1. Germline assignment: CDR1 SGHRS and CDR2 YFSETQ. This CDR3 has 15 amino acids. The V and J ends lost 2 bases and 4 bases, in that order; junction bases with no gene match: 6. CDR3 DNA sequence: TGCGCCAGCAGCTTACAGGGGGCCGTTACCTATGGCTACACCTTC. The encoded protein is CASSLQGAVTYGYTF.